This TCR beta chain was obtained from a study of blood T cell repertoires in COVID-19. About the research overall: Acute and convalescent COVID-19 samples came from the United States, Italy and Spain.

In germline, CDR1 is LGHDT, CDR2 YNNKEL (reference sequence). V lost 4 bases, J lost 7 bases, and 16 bases lay in between. The CDR3 has 15 amino acids. In the study's own analysis: The authors estimated nucleated cell counts from reference gene primer amplification. Clones were sequenced by immunoSEQ multiplex PCR, and TCRdb holds only the in-frame ones, with some missing. For V, J and clone size, that table is used; D and trimming come from the DNA. In the table there are roughly 570,000 clones, 85% to 90% of which are singletons. The sequence was obtained from a woman between 45 and 65 years old with COVID-19, enrolled during active disease. Sequencing was carried out using peripheral blood. This chain links TRBV3-1 (or the pseudogene TRBV3-2) with TRBJ1-4, with no clear D. CDR3 bases: TGTGCCAGCAGCCGTCAGACTGTCTCATTTGAAAAACTGTTTTTT. This translates into CASSRQTVSFEKLFF.